Listed here are 9 T cell receptor beta chains from one sample, sequenced in a study of blood T cell repertoires in COVID-19. Using immunoSEQ multiplex PCR, the repertoire was profiled, and TCRdb retains in-frame clones only, with some absent. The sample includes over 150,000 clones, approximately 87% of them seen just once. Sequencing was carried out using peripheral blood. These receptors were taken from a woman in her seventies with COVID-19, enrolled during active disease.

The chain carries TRBV6-5 and TRBJ2-7; D remains ambiguous. Trimming took off 5 bases at V and 3 bases at J, with 11 bases between the two ends. Germline CDR1 reads MNHEY; CDR2 reads SVGAGI. The CDR3 is made up of 13 amino acids. The CDR3 protein is CASSPYRSYEQYF. The CDR3 region has the DNA TGTGCCAGCAGTCCCTACCGGAGCTACGAGCAGTACTTC.

CDR3 DNA sequence: TGTGCCAGCAGTTCTGCCAGACAGGGTTCCTACGAGCAGTACTTC. Its protein product is CASSSARQGSYEQYF. The J gene is TRBJ2-7, the V gene TRBV6-5; 7 positions agree with TRBD1. V gave up 4 bases and J gave up 1 base; unmatched junction bases: 7. Germline CDR1 and CDR2: MNHEY and SVGAGI. CDR3 length equals 15 residues.

This chain uses TRBV4-2 with TRBJ1-5; D is possibly TRBD1 (5 bases). The CDR3 is 14 amino acids. The V end lost 0 bases, the J end lost 9 bases, and 12 bases lay between the germline ends. Germline CDR1 and CDR2: LGHNA and YNFKEQ. CDR3 sequence: CASSQDRAEMPQHF. In nucleotides, the CDR3 is TGTGCCAGCAGCCAAGACAGGGCGGAAATGCCCCAGCATTTT.

This rearrangement joins TRBV2 to TRBJ2-5; maybe TRBD2 (5 bases). The germline V and J ends were trimmed by 8 bases and 2 bases, with 18 bases remaining between them. The CDR3 extends over 15 amino acids. From germline, CDR1 is SNHLY and CDR2 FYNNEI. In nucleotides, the CDR3 is TGTGCCAGCGGCCGGGCTCTAGCCGGTCAAGAGACCCAGTACTTC. Its translation: CASGRALAGQETQYF.

This rearrangement joins TRBV28 to TRBJ2-5; 10 bases align to TRBD2. Germline loops: CDR1 MDHEN, CDR2 SYDVKM. CDR3 size: 16 residues. V was pared by 6 bases and J by 5 bases, with 12 bases of the junction left unmatched. The CDR3 coding sequence is TGTGCCAGCAGCCCCCGCATAGCGGGGGGCCTTGAGACCCAGTACTTC. Translated: CASSPRIAGGLETQYF.

The chain uses TRBV6-4 and TRBJ2-4, with D unclear. The germline V and J ends were trimmed by 2 bases and 5 bases, with 10 bases remaining between them. This CDR3 has 14 residues. Germline V gives CDR1 MRHNA, CDR2 SNTAGT. The DNA for the CDR3 is TGTGCCAGCAGTGACGCAAGCCGCGAAAACATTCAGTACTTC. Residues: CASSDASRENIQYF.

The chain employs TRBV9 and TRBJ2-2; 8 bases line up with TRBD2. The germline V gene has CDR1 SGDLS and CDR2 YYNGEE. This CDR3 comprises 16 residues. Trimming took 0 bases from V and 4 from J; bases not matched to a gene: 5. The CDR3 DNA reads TGTGCCAGCAGCGTAGATACACGGGGGGGCACCGGGGAGCTGTTTTTT. Protein sequence: CASSVDTRGGTGELFF.

The rearrangement uses TRBV6-5 and TRBJ2-7; 8 bases map to TRBD2. Trimming removed 8 bases from V and 7 bases from J; junction bases left unmatched: 16. Germline V gene data show CDR1 as MNHEY and CDR2 as SVGAGI. This CDR3 has 15 residues. The CDR3 coding sequence is TGTGCCAGCCGCAAGGCGGGGGGCGTTCTCGGGGAGCAGTACTTC. Its protein product is CASRKAGGVLGEQYF.

A few counts support this clone. The chain links TRBV28 to TRBJ1-5; maybe TRBD1 (5 bases). With 8 bases removed from V and 2 bases from J, the gap between germline ends came to 16 bases. Germline values: CDR1 MDHEN, CDR2 SYDVKM. The CDR3 spans 15 residues. CDR3 nucleotide sequence: TGTGCCAGCCTGCAGGGCGGGATGGGCAATCAGCCCCAGCATTTT. It encodes CASLQGGMGNQPQHF. Variable domain in full (rest from reference TRBV28 and TRBJ1-5): DVKVTQSSRYLVKRTGEKVFLECVQDMDHENMFWYRQDPGLGLRLIYFSYDVKMKEKGDIPEGYSVSREKKERFSLILESASTNQTSMYLCASLQGGMGNQPQHFGDGTRLSIL.